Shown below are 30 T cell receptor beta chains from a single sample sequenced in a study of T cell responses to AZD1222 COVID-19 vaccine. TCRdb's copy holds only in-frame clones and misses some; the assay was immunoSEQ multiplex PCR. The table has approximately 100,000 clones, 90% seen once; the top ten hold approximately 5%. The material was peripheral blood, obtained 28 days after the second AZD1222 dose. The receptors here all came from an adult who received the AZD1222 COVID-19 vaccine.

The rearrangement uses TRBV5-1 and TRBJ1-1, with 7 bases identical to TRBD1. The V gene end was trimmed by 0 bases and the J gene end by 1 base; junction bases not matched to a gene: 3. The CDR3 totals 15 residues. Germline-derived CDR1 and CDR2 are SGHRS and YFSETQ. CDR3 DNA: TGCGCCAGCAGCTTGGGTGCAGGGGGGAACACTGAAGCTTTCTTT. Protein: CASSLGAGGNTEAFF.

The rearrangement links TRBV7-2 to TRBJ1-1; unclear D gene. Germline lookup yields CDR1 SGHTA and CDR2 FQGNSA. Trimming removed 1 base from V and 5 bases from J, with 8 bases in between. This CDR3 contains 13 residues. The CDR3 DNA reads TGTGCCAGCAGCTTAGAAGGGAGAACTGAAGCTTTCTTT. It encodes CASSLEGRTEAFF.

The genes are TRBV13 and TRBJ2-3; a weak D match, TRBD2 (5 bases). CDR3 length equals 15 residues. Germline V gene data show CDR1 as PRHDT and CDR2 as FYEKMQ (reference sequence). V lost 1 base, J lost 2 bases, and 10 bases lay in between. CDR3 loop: CASSLVGEFTDTQYF. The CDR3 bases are TGTGCCAGCAGCTTAGTCGGGGAATTCACAGATACGCAGTATTTT.

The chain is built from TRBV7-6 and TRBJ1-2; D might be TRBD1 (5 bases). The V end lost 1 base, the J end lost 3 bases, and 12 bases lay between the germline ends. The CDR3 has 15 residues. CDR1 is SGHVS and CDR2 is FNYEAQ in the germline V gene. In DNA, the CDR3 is TGTGCCAGCAGCTTAGGGGTCGGGGCGGACTATGGCTACACCTTC. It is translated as CASSLGVGADYGYTF.

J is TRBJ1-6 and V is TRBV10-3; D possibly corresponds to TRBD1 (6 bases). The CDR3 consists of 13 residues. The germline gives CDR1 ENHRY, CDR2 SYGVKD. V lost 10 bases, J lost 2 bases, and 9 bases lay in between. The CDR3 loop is CATRTAYNSPLHF. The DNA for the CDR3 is TGTGCCACCCGGACAGCCTATAATTCACCCCTCCACTTT.

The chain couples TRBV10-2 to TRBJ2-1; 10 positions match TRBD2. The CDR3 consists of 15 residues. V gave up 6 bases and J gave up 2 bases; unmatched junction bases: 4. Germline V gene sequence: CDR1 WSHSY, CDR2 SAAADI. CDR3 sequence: CASRTTSGAYNEQFF. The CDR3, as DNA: TGCGCCAGCAGGACCACTAGCGGGGCCTACAATGAGCAGTTCTTC.

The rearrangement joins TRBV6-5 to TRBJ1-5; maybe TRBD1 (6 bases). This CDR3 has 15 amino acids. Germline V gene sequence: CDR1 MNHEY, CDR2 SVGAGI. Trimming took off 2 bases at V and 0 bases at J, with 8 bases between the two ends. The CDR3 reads CASSYRGASNQPQHF. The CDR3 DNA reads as TGTGCCAGCAGTTACCGGGGGGCTAGCAATCAGCCCCAGCATTTT.

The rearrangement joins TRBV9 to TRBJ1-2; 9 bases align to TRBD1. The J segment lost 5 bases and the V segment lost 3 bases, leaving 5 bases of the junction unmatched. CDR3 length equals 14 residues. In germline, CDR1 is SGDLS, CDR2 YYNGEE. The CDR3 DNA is TGTGCCAGCAGCGACCGGGACAGGGAATATGGCTACACCTTC. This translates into CASSDRDREYGYTF.

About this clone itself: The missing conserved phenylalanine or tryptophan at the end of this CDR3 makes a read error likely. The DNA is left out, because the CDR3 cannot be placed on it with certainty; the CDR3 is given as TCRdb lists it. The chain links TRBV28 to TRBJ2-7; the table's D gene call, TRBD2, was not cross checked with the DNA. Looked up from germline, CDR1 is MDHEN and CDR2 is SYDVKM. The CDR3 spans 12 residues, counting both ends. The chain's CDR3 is CAIGTGTGLAVL.

DNA for the CDR3: TGTGCCAGCAGCCGGGACGGTTATAGCAATCAGCCCCAGCATTTT. It specifies CASSRDGYSNQPQHF. The J gene is TRBJ1-5, the V gene TRBV7-2, with D possibly TRBD1 on 5 matching bases. This CDR3 comprises 15 residues. CDR1 and CDR2 (germline): SGHTA, FQGNSA. V was clipped by 5 bases and J by 0 bases, with 11 bases between them.

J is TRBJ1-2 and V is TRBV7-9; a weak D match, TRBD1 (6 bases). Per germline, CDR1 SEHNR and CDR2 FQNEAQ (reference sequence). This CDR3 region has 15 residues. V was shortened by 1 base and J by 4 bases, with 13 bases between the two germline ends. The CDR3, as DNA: TGTGCCAGCAGCTTAGGAGGCAGGGGTGTCTATGGCTACACCTTC. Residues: CASSLGGRGVYGYTF.

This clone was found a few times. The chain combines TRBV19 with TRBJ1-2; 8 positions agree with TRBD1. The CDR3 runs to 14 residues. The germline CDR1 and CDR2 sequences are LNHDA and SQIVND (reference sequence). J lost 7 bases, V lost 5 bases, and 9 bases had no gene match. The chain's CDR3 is CASSQSQGALGYTF. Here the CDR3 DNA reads TGTGCCAGTAGTCAATCGCAGGGGGCTCTTGGCTACACCTTC.

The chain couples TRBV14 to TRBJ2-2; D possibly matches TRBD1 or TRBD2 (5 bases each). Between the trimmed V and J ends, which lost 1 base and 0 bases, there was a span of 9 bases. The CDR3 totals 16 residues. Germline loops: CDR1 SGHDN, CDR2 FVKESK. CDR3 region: CASSQVRGPNTGELFF. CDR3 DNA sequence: TGTGCCAGCAGCCAAGTGAGGGGCCCGAACACCGGGGAGCTGTTTTTT.

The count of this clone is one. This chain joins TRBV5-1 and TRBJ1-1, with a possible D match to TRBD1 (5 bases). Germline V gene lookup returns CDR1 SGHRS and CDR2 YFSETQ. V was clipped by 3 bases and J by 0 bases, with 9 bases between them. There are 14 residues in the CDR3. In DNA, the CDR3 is TGCGCCAGCAGCTGGAGGGGAGTGAACACTGAAGCTTTCTTT. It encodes CASSWRGVNTEAFF.

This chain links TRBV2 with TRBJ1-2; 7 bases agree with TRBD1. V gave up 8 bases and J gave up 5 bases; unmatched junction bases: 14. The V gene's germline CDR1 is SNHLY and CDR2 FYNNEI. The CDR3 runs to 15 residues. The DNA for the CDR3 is TGTGCCAGCCGAATTGGGAGGGGGCGAGGATATGGCTACACCTTC. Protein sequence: CASRIGRGRGYGYTF.

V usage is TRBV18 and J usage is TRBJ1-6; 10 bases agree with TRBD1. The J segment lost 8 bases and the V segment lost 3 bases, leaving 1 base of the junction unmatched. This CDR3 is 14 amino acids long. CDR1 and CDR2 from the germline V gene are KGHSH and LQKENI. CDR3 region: CASSPGQGDSPLHF. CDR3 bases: TGTGCCAGCTCACCTGGACAGGGGGATTCACCCCTCCACTTT. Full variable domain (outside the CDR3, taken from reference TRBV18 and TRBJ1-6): NAGVMQNPRHLVRRRGQEARLRCSPMKGHSHVYWYRQLPEEGLKFMVYLQKENIIDESGMPKERFSAEFPKEGPSILRIQQVVRGDSAAYFCASSPGQGDSPLHFGNGTRLTVT.

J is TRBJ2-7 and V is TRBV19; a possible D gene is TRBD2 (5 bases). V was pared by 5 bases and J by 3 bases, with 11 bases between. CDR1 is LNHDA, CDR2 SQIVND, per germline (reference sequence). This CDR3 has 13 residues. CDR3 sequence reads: CASSSARGYEQYF. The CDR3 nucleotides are TGTGCCAGTAGTTCCGCCCGGGGCTACGAGCAGTACTTC.

Written as DNA, the CDR3 is TGCGCCAGCAGCTTACAGGGATCGGGCACCGGGGAGCTGTTTTTT. This sequence encodes CASSLQGSGTGELFF. The chain is built from TRBV5-1 and TRBJ2-2, with D possibly being TRBD1 (6 bases). This CDR3 is 15 amino acids long. Germline loops: CDR1 SGHRS, CDR2 YFSETQ. Trimming removed 2 bases from V and 4 bases from J, with 12 bases in between.

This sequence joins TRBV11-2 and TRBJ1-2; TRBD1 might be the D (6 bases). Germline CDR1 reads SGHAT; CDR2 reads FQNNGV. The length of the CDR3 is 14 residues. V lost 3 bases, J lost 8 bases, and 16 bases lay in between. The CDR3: CASSFGGQPFGYTF. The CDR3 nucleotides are TGTGCCAGCAGCTTTGGGGGACAACCCTTCGGCTACACCTTC.

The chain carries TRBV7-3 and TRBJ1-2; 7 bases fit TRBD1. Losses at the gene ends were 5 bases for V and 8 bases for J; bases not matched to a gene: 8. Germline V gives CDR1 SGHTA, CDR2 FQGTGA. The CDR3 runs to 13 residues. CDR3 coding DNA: TGTGCCAGCAGCCAGCGACAGGGCGGAGGCTACACCTTC. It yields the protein CASSQRQGGGYTF.

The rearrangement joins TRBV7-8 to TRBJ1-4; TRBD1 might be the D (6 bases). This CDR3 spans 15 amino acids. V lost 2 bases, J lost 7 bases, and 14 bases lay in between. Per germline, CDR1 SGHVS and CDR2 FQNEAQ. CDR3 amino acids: CASSLLDSRSEKLFF. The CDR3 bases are TGTGCCAGCAGCTTACTGGACAGTCGGAGTGAAAAACTGTTTTTT.

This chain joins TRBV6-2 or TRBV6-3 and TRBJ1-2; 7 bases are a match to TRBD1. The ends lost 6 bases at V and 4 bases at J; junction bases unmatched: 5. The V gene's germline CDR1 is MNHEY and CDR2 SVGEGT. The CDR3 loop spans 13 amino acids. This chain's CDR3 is CASSLDRVYGYTF. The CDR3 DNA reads TGTGCCAGCAGCCTAGACAGGGTCTATGGCTACACCTTC.

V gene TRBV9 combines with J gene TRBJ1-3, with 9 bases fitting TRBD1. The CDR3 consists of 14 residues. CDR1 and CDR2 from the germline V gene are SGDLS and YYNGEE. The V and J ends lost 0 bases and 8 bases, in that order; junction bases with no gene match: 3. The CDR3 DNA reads TGTGCCAGCAGCGTAGCACAGGGGGCATACACCATATATTTT. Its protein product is CASSVAQGAYTIYF. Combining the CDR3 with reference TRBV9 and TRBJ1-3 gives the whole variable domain DSGVTQTPKHLITATGQRVTLRCSPRSGDLSVYWYQQSLDQGLQFLIQYYNGEERAKGNILERFSAQQFPDLHSELNLSSLELGDSALYFCASSVAQGAYTIYFGEGSWLTVV.

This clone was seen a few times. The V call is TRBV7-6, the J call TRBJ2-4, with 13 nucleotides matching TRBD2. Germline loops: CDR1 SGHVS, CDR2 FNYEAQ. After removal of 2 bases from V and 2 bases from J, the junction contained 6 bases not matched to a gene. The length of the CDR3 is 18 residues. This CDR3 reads CASSLTSGGAGTKNIQYF. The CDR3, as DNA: TGTGCCAGCAGCTTAACTAGCGGGGGGGCCGGGACCAAAAACATTCAGTACTTC.

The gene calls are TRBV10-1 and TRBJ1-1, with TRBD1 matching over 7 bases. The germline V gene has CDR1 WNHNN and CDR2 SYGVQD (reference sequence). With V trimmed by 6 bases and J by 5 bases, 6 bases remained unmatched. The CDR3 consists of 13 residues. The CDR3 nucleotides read TGCGCCAGCAGGGAGGACAGGAGGACTGAAGCTTTCTTT. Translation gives CASREDRRTEAFF.

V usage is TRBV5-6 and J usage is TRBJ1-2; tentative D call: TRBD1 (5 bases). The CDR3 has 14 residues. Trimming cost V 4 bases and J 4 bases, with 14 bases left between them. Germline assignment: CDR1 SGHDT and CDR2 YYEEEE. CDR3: CASSLGRGRYGYTF. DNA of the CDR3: TGTGCCAGCAGCCTGGGGCGGGGACGCTATGGCTACACCTTC.

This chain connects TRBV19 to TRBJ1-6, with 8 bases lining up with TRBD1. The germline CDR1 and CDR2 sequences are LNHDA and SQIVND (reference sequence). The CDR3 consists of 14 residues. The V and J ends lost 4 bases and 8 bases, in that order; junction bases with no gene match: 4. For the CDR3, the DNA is TGTGCCAGTAGTAGCAGGGGGCAGCATTCACCCCTCCACTTT. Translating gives CASSSRGQHSPLHF.

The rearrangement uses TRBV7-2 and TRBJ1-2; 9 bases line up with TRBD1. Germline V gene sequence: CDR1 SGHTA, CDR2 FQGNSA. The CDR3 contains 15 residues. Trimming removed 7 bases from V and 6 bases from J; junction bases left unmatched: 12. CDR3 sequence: CASIPHPRDRDGYTF. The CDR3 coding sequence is TGTGCCAGCATCCCCCATCCCCGGGACAGGGATGGCTACACCTTC.

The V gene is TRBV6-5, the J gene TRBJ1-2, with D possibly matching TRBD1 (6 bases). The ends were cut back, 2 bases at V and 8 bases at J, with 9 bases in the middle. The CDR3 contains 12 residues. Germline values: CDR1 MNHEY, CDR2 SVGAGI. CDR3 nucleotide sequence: TGTGCCAGCAGTTACGGGGGGGGCGGCTACACCTTC. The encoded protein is CASSYGGGGYTF.

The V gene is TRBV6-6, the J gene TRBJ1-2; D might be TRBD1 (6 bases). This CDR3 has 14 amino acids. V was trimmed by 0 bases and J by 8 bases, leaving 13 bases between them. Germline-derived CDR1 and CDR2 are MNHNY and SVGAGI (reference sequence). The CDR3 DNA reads TGTGCCAGCAGTTACTCGATCTCAGGGGACGGCTACACCTTC. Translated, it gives CASSYSISGDGYTF.